This T cell receptor (beta chain) was obtained from a study of cytomegalovirus exposure and HLA in healthy donors. General observations from the study: A link between a missense DCLRE1C variant and TCR beta V- and J-gene trimming emerged from a later analysis. The authors listed 150 or so TCR beta chains as cytomegalovirus-associated.

V was clipped by 1 base and J by 4 bases, with 17 bases between them. The CDR3 is 15 residues long. In germline, CDR1 is SQVTM, CDR2 ANQGSEA. PCR amplification relied on 60 Vbeta primers (plus 13 Jbeta primers). The data were produced by immunoSEQ multiplex PCR, yet TCRdb's version contains in-frame clones alone and is incomplete. The sample shows 90,000 to 150,000 clones, about 81% of them seen only once. As for this clone: Its antigen is currently unknown.

J is TRBJ2-7 and V is TRBV29-1; TRBD2 might be the D (7 bases). The sample was PBMCs. The receptor comes from a woman aged 40 to 55 in good health and CMV-seropositive. CDR3 sequence: CSVEAFGGLGYEQYF. CDR3 in DNA: TGCAGCGTTGAAGCGTTCGGGGGGCTGGGGTACGAGCAGTACTTC.